The 14 T cell receptor beta chains given below trace back to one sample, sequenced in a study of blood T cell repertoires in COVID-19. Method: immunoSEQ multiplex PCR; TCRdb's copy keeps in-frame clones and lacks some. The sample yields 250,000 to 350,000 clones, about 87% seen once. Input material: PBMCs or T cells enriched from blood (not recorded which). The source of these receptors is a woman between 45 and 60 years old who had recovered from COVID-19.

The chain is built from TRBV7-9 and TRBJ2-6; TRBD1 aligns across 7 bases. The CDR3 spans 16 residues. V dropped 0 bases and J dropped 2; count of bases not matched to a gene: 1. Germline V CDR1 and CDR2: SEHNR, FQNEAQ (reference sequence). Here the CDR3 reads CASSLAGGAGANVLTF. The CDR3 DNA sequence: TGTGCCAGCAGCTTAGCAGGGGGCGCTGGGGCCAACGTCCTGACTTTC.

This sequence joins TRBV28 and TRBJ2-4; perhaps TRBD1 as D (5 bases). There are 16 residues in the CDR3. V lost 7 bases to trimming and J lost 5 bases, with 21 bases between them. The V gene's germline CDR1 is MDHEN and CDR2 SYDVKM. The CDR3 is CASKTRRAEGENIQYF. CDR3 nucleotide sequence: TGTGCCAGCAAGACTCGCCGGGCGGAAGGGGAAAACATTCAGTACTTC.

The chain couples TRBV30 to TRBJ1-6, with TRBD1 identical over 7 bases. Germline V gene sequence: CDR1 GTSNPN, CDR2 SVGIG (reference sequence). The CDR3 extends over 18 amino acids. Trimming cost V 1 base and J 6 bases; bases outside gene matches: 15. CDR3 region: CAWSEGQSLTSFNSPLHF. CDR3 DNA sequence: TGTGCCTGGAGTGAGGGACAGAGCCTTACCAGCTTTAATTCACCCCTCCACTTT.

The J gene is TRBJ2-3, the V gene TRBV7-2; possible D gene TRBD2, 5 bases. V lost 1 base and J lost 4, with 12 bases in between. This CDR3 has 15 amino acids. Germline V lookup: CDR1 SGHTA, CDR2 FQGNSA. The CDR3: CASSLGAGRSDTQYF. The CDR3 DNA follows: TGTGCCAGCAGCTTAGGGGCGGGCCGGTCAGATACGCAGTATTTT.

V is TRBV7-9 and J is TRBJ2-1; 8 bases fit TRBD2. CDR1 is SEHNR and CDR2 is FQNEAQ in the germline V gene (reference sequence). The CDR3 consists of 15 residues. Germline trimming cut 0 bases from V and 5 bases from J; bases unmatched to any gene: 3. CDR3 in amino acids: CASSLASGSDNEQFF. The CDR3 coding sequence is TGTGCCAGCAGCTTAGCCAGCGGGAGCGACAATGAGCAGTTCTTC.

This clone was seen more than once but under ten times. V usage is TRBV6-2 or TRBV6-3 and J usage is TRBJ1-2, with D perhaps TRBD1 (6 bases). CDR1 is MNHEY, CDR2 SVGEGT, per germline. CDR3 length equals 14 residues. Trimming removed 2 bases from V and 4 bases from J, with 11 bases in between. DNA of the CDR3: TGTGCCAGCAGTTACACAGGGTTCTCCTATGGCTACACCTTC. This encodes CASSYTGFSYGYTF.

V and J are TRBV25-1 and TRBJ1-1; no firm D call. Germline-derived CDR1 and CDR2 are MGHDK and SYGVNS. The V and J ends lost 3 bases and 1 base respectively, with 12 bases between them. CDR3 length: 15 residues. The CDR3, as DNA: TGTGCCAGCAGTGACCCCCAGGACTCGAACACTGAAGCTTTCTTT. It specifies CASSDPQDSNTEAFF. Variable domain in full (rest from reference TRBV25-1 and TRBJ1-1): EADIYQTPRYLVIGTGKKITLECSQTMGHDKMYWYQQDPGMELHLIHYSYGVNSTEKGDLSSESTVSRIRTEHFPLTLESARPSHTSQYLCASSDPQDSNTEAFFGQGTRLTVV.

V and J are TRBV5-6 and TRBJ2-7; D perhaps matches TRBD1 (5 bases). V lost 0 bases to trimming and J lost 2 bases, with 12 bases between them. The germline gives CDR1 SGHDT, CDR2 YYEEEE. The CDR3 is 15 amino acids. For the CDR3, the DNA is TGTGCCAGCAGCTTGGGGGCAGGGTTTGCCTACGAGCAGTACTTC. This encodes CASSLGAGFAYEQYF.

CDR3 loop: CASRQGGSYEQYF. The CDR3 DNA reads TGTGCCAGTAGACAGGGGGGATCCTACGAGCAGTACTTC. The rearrangement links TRBV6-5 to TRBJ2-7; 9 bases line up with TRBD1. The CDR3 is 13 amino acids. V gave up 9 bases and J gave up 1 base; unmatched junction bases: 4. CDR1 MNHEY and CDR2 SVGAGI come from the germline V gene.

The chain joins TRBV14 to TRBJ1-2, with D possibly TRBD1 on 5 matching bases. Trimming took 4 bases from V and 4 from J, leaving 22 bases between them. CDR1 is SGHDN, CDR2 FVKESK, per germline. The CDR3 is 17 residues long. The CDR3 is CASSPSWGNYISYGYTF. CDR3 nucleotides: TGTGCCAGCAGCCCTTCGTGGGGCAACTATATTTCCTATGGCTACACCTTC.

The table lists this clone with a few counts. The J gene is TRBJ1-5, the V gene TRBV6-4; D gene uncertain. Per germline, CDR1 MRHNA and CDR2 SNTAGT. The germline V and J ends were trimmed by 1 base and 7 bases, with 8 bases remaining between them. The CDR3 spans 13 residues. In DNA form, the CDR3 reads TGTGCCAGCAGTGACTGTGGGAGACAGCCCCAGCATTTT. It specifies CASSDCGRQPQHF.

CDR3 loop: CASTDRGTNYGYTF. CDR3 DNA: TGTGCCAGTACCGACAGGGGAACTAACTATGGCTACACCTTC. The genes are TRBV19 and TRBJ1-2, with TRBD1 matching 8 bases. CDR1 and CDR2 (germline): LNHDA, SQIVND (reference sequence). The CDR3 runs to 14 residues. The J segment lost 0 bases and the V segment lost 7 bases, leaving 4 bases of the junction unmatched.

This chain uses TRBV28 with TRBJ2-6, with 7 bases matching TRBD1. CDR1 is MDHEN, CDR2 SYDVKM, per germline. This CDR3 spans 15 amino acids. Germline trimming cut 4 bases from V and 2 bases from J; bases unmatched to any gene: 2. In nucleotides, the CDR3 is TGTGCCAGCAGTTCGACAGGGACTGGGGCCAACGTCCTGACTTTC. Translating it yields CASSSTGTGANVLTF.

This chain joins TRBV6-2 or TRBV6-3 and TRBJ2-1; 13 bases are shared with TRBD2. Germline lookup yields CDR1 MNHEY and CDR2 SVGEGT. This CDR3 spans 21 amino acids. V dropped 2 bases and J dropped 3; count of bases not matched to a gene: 16. As DNA, the CDR3 is TGTGCCAGCAGTTACCTTCTTGGGACTAGCGGGAATCCAATGCTCTACAATGAGCAGTTCTTC. Protein sequence: CASSYLLGTSGNPMLYNEQFF.